The 17 T cell receptor beta chains given below trace back to one sample, sequenced in a study of cytomegalovirus exposure and HLA in healthy donors. The PCR had 60 Vbeta and 13 Jbeta primers. Data came from immunoSEQ multiplex PCR; TCRdb stores just in-frame clones and leaves some out. The sample's table shows about 39,000 clones. The specimen was PBMCs. Receptors were obtained from a male donor in good health and CMV-seronegative.

The rearrangement joins TRBV6-5 to TRBJ1-2, with D unresolved. Between the trimmed V and J ends, which lost 0 bases and 5 bases, there was a span of 16 bases. This CDR3 is built from 16 residues. Per the germline V gene, CDR1 is MNHEY and CDR2 is SVGAGI. The CDR3, as DNA: TGTGCCAGCAGTTACTCGGCAGGCAACAGTAGATATGGCTACACCTTC. This gives the protein CASSYSAGNSRYGYTF.

The chain has TRBV4-2 and TRBJ1-1; 7 bases are shared with TRBD1. The CDR3 consists of 15 residues. Germline-derived CDR1 and CDR2 are LGHNA and YNFKEQ. With V trimmed by 1 base and J by 4 bases, 6 bases remained unmatched. CDR3 bases: TGTGCCAGCAGCCAAGGATTAGGGGGCCTCACTGAAGCTTTCTTT. This gives the protein CASSQGLGGLTEAFF.

The rearrangement links TRBV27 to TRBJ1-2, with D tentatively TRBD1 (5 bases). In germline, CDR1 is MNHEY, CDR2 SMNVEV (reference sequence). The germline V and J ends were trimmed by 8 bases and 13 bases, with 17 bases remaining between them. This CDR3 is built from 11 residues. In DNA form, the CDR3 reads TGTGCCAGCGGGCGACTAGGGGCGTTCACCTTC. Translation: CASGRLGAFTF.

In the case of this clone: This same CDR3 is encoded by further DNA sequences in the sample. The chain employs TRBV6-5 and TRBJ1-3; TRBD1 might be the D (6 bases). Germline V lookup: CDR1 MNHEY, CDR2 SVGAGI. The CDR3 spans 16 residues. The germline V and J ends were trimmed by 4 bases and 1 base, with 14 bases remaining between them. For the CDR3, the DNA is TGTGCCAGCAGTTGGGGACACTCAATATCTGGAAACACCATATATTTT. Residues: CASSWGHSISGNTIYF.

CDR3 in amino acids: CASRSFGVAGNTIYF. CDR3 coding DNA: TGTGCCAGCAGGTCGTTCGGGGTGGCTGGAAACACCATATATTTT. The chain links TRBV6-5 to TRBJ1-3, with D unresolved. V shed 6 bases and J shed 2 bases, with 14 bases lying between them. This CDR3 has 15 amino acids. Per germline, CDR1 MNHEY and CDR2 SVGAGI.

The chain has TRBV10-3 and TRBJ1-3; the D is unclear. CDR1 and CDR2 from the germline V gene are ENHRY and SYGVKD. The CDR3 contains 15 residues. Trimming left V 10 bases short and J 0 bases short, with 16 bases between. The CDR3 region is CATHPVHSSGNTIYF. The CDR3, as DNA: TGTGCCACCCACCCGGTCCACAGCTCTGGAAACACCATATATTTT.

The chain combines TRBV6-5 with TRBJ2-3; D gene uncertain. Germline V gene lookup returns CDR1 MNHEY and CDR2 SVGAGI. The CDR3 is 13 residues long. With 3 bases removed from V and 6 bases from J, the gap between germline ends came to 10 bases. CDR3 in amino acids: CASSYRVRDTQYF. CDR3 nucleotides: TGTGCCAGCAGTTATCGGGTTCGGGATACGCAGTATTTT.

The rearrangement links TRBV30 to TRBJ1-4; possibly TRBD1 for D (6 bases). The CDR3 contains 16 residues. The germline CDR1 and CDR2 sequences are GTSNPN and SVGIG (reference sequence). The V end was cut by 3 bases, the J end by 0 bases, with 14 bases between. CDR3 protein: CAWSPGHRTTNEKLFF. The DNA of the CDR3 is TGTGCCTGGAGCCCGGGACACAGAACAACTAATGAAAAACTGTTTTTT. The full variable domain, rest sourced from reference TRBV30 and TRBJ1-4, is SQTIHQWPATLVQPVGSPLSLECTVEGTSNPNLYWYRQAAGRGLQLLFYSVGIGQISSEVPQNLSASRPQDRQFILSSKKLLLSDSGFYLCAWSPGHRTTNEKLFFGSGTQLSVL.

This chain connects TRBV28 to TRBJ2-5; unclear D gene. The ends were cut back, 3 bases at V and 1 base at J, with 9 bases in the middle. Germline V gene sequence: CDR1 MDHEN, CDR2 SYDVKM. CDR3 length: 14 residues. DNA for the CDR3: TGTGCCAGCAGTTTGACTTTCCTCCAAGAGACCCAGTACTTC. The encoded protein is CASSLTFLQETQYF.

CDR3 region: CASSRGLAGSDTQYF. For the CDR3, the DNA is TGTGCCAGTAGTAGGGGACTAGCGGGGTCAGATACGCAGTATTTT. This chain connects TRBV19 to TRBJ2-3; 13 bases map to TRBD2. Germline CDR1 is LNHDA and CDR2 is SQIVND (reference sequence). CDR3 size: 15 residues. J was trimmed by 4 bases and V by 4 bases; bases with no gene match: 2.

This chain connects TRBV10-1 to TRBJ2-1, with TRBD2 identical over 10 bases. Germline CDR1 reads WNHNN; CDR2 reads SYGVQD (reference sequence). The CDR3 covers 14 residues. The trim removed 7 bases at V and 6 bases at J, leaving 6 bases unmatched. The CDR3 reads CASNLAGAVNEQFF. The CDR3 bases are TGCGCCAGCAACCTAGCGGGGGCTGTCAATGAGCAGTTCTTC.

The V and J genes are TRBV10-3 and TRBJ1-2, with 8 bases identical to TRBD1. The length of the CDR3 is 14 residues. The germline gives CDR1 ENHRY, CDR2 SYGVKD. The junction had 5 bases not matched to a gene; V was cut back by 3 bases and J by 5 bases. The CDR3 here is CAISDPRTGYGYTF. The CDR3, as DNA: TGTGCCATCAGTGACCCCCGGACAGGGTATGGCTACACCTTC.

The chain links TRBV5-1 to TRBJ1-4, with 8 bases identical to TRBD1. V shed 4 bases, J shed 0 bases, and the junction held 5 bases outside the gene matches. The V gene's germline CDR1 is SGHRS and CDR2 YFSETQ. CDR3 length: 16 amino acids. CDR3 region: CASSVGQGTTNEKLFF. The CDR3 DNA reads TGCGCCAGCAGCGTCGGACAGGGAACAACTAATGAAAAACTGTTTTTT.

The CDR3 sequence: CASSRQGSDSPLHF. CDR3 sequence (DNA): TGTGCCAGCTCACGGCAGGGGTCGGATTCACCCCTCCACTTT. This chain joins TRBV18 and TRBJ1-6; the D gene is possibly TRBD1 (6 bases). Trimming pared 4 bases from V and 8 bases from J, leaving 12 bases between. The CDR3 runs 14 residues. Germline assignment: CDR1 KGHSH and CDR2 LQKENI.

The genes are TRBV29-1 and TRBJ1-2; D is unresolved. Trimming removed 2 bases at V and 2 bases at J, with 6 bases between. This CDR3 region has 12 residues. The germline V gene encodes CDR1 SQVTM and CDR2 ANQGSEA. CDR3 amino acids: CSVEWENYGYTF. For the CDR3, the DNA is TGCAGCGTTGAATGGGAGAACTATGGCTACACCTTC.

V and J are TRBV30 and TRBJ2-3; TRBD1 matches 8 bases. V was clipped by 5 bases and J by 5 bases; unmatched bases: 12. In germline, CDR1 is GTSNPN, CDR2 SVGIG (reference sequence). CDR3 size: 15 residues. The CDR3 DNA sequence: TGTGCCTGGGGACGGGACAGGTCGTTAAAAGATACGCAGTATTTT. Protein product: CAWGRDRSLKDTQYF. Full variable domain (remainder filled in from reference TRBV30 and TRBJ2-3): SQTIHQWPATLVQPVGSPLSLECTVEGTSNPNLYWYRQAAGRGLQLLFYSVGIGQISSEVPQNLSASRPQDRQFILSSKKLLLSDSGFYLCAWGRDRSLKDTQYFGPGTRLTVL.

This rearrangement joins TRBV11-2 to TRBJ2-3, with a tentative D call TRBD2 (5 bases). CDR3 length: 14 amino acids. Trimming removed 5 bases from V and 5 bases from J, with 14 bases in between. The germline V gene encodes CDR1 SGHAT and CDR2 FQNNGV. DNA of the CDR3: TGTGCCAGCAGCGTAGCTAGCAGGCAAGATACGCAGTATTTT. It specifies CASSVASRQDTQYF.